This T cell receptor beta chain came from a study of blood T cells in healthy people across ages. Donors were healthy Caucasian individuals from Russia aged about 6 to 100. Many counts were recorded for this clonotype. Its antigen is currently unknown. For the second PCR, which ran for about 7 to 11 cycles, a sample-barcoded 5' primer and a J-beta primer mix were used. TCRdb analysed the 5' RACE reads with MiXCR anew, one entry per CDR3 protein. Of 720,000 or so distinct CDR3 sequences listed, roughly two fifths are singletons. Germline loops: CDR1 MGHRA, CDR2 YSYEKL. V shed 4 bases and J 5 bases; nucleotides not matched to a gene: 4. The CDR3 is 14 amino acids. Study findings and constraints: Donors of long life had a larger count of naive CD4+ cells and greater diversity than aged donors. A roughly linear age-dependent decrease characterized TCR beta diversity per million T cells.

This chain uses TRBV4-1 with TRBJ1-4; 7 bases are shared with TRBD1. The sample taken for sequencing was blood. The source is a man older than 75 in good health. The CDR3 spells CASSRTGGNEKLFF. CDR3 nucleotide sequence: TGCGCCAGCAGCCGGACAGGCGGAAATGAAAAACTGTTTTTT.